This T cell receptor beta chain is drawn from a study of shared clonotypes between healthy human individuals. Study background: Serving as donors were two women and a few men, whose ages spanned 18 to 49. CD4 naive and memory got three plates each, CD8 naive two, CD8 memory one. The study, taken as a whole, reports: A few donors held approximately 4.6% of naive CD4 clonotypes in common.

For this clone: Its antigen is unknown.

When replicate PCRs were run on sorted subsets, they used approximately 0.2 ug DNA, tens of thousands of T cell genomes. Only in-frame clones appear in the TCRdb table, and some are missing; sequencing was by immunoSEQ multiplex PCR. The table shows about 990,000 clones, with approximately 78% occurring only once. The receptor's source is a man aged 18 to 29 in good health. Some clones in this sample may be carry-over from other donors' samples. Sequenced input: memory CD4+ T cells from PBMCs. Subset meaning: CD45RA-negative fraction.

The CDR3, as DNA: TGTGCCAGCAGCCTCGGACAGGGAACAACTAATGAAAAACTGTTTTTT. It is translated as CASSLGQGTTNEKLFF. The genes are TRBV7-9 and TRBJ1-4; 8 bases map to TRBD1. The CDR3 has 16 residues. Per germline, CDR1 SEHNR and CDR2 FQNEAQ (reference sequence). The V segment lost 5 bases and the J segment 0 bases; nucleotides outside the gene matches: 5.